The rows below give T cell receptor beta chains drawn from one sample of a study of CD8 T cells in ankylosing spondylitis. Via MiXCR, TCRdb re-called the 5' RACE reads, giving one row per CDR3 protein. The sample holds 670,000 or so distinct CDR3 sequences; around 20% are singletons and the top ten take 15% to 20%. The sequenced material came from blood, either unsorted or a sorted T cell fraction (not recorded which). These receptors all stem from a male donor with ankylosing spondylitis. Each CDR3 is given with its conserved first and last residue. The D gene is left open where the match is weak. Clone sizes are given selectively: once, few, many, or a class where the clone is expanded.

d_gene: -; v_gene: TRBV3-1; j_gene: TRBJ1-1; abundance: -; CDR3nt: TGTGCCAGCAGCCAAGGGGCTGGTGAAGCTTTCTTT; CDR3aa: CASSQGAGEAFF
d_gene: -; v_gene: TRBV20-1; j_gene: TRBJ1-2; abundance: few; CDR3nt: TGCAGTGCGGAGCGGGAGGTAGACTATGGCTACACCTTC; CDR3aa: CSAEREVDYGYTF
d_gene: -; v_gene: TRBV20-1; j_gene: TRBJ2-7; abundance: few; CDR3nt: TGCAGTGCTAGAGATAAGGACTTCGCCTACGAGCAGTACTTC; CDR3aa: CSARDKDFAYEQYF
d_gene: -; v_gene: TRBV28; j_gene: TRBJ1-2; abundance: few; CDR3nt: TGTGCCAGCAGTTTAGGTGCCGGGGTCGGTAATGGCTACACCTTC; CDR3aa: CASSLGAGVGNGYTF
d_gene: TRBD1; v_gene: TRBV7-8; j_gene: TRBJ1-1; abundance: few; CDR3nt: TGTGCCAGCAGTCGGGCAGGGACAGGGGGCGCTTATTGGGAAGCTTTCTTT; CDR3aa: CASSRAGTGGAYWEAFF
d_gene: TRBD1; v_gene: TRBV6-1; j_gene: TRBJ1-1; abundance: -; CDR3nt: TGTGCCAGCAGTACCTTCAGGGACAGGAACACTGAAGCTTTCTTT; CDR3aa: CASSTFRDRNTEAFF
d_gene: TRBD2; v_gene: TRBV7-8; j_gene: TRBJ2-2; abundance: few; CDR3nt: TGTGCCAGCAGCCGCTGGACTAGCGGGAGTAACGGGGAGCTGTTTTTT; CDR3aa: CASSRWTSGSNGELFF
d_gene: TRBD2; v_gene: TRBV9; j_gene: TRBJ2-1; abundance: -; CDR3nt: TGTGCCAGCAGCGCCGGAAGACTAGCGTCCTACAATGAGCAGTTCTTC; CDR3aa: CASSAGRLASYNEQFF
d_gene: TRBD2; v_gene: TRBV10-3; j_gene: TRBJ2-1; abundance: few; CDR3nt: TGTGCCATCAGTGCGAGCGGGGGAACTTACAATGAGCAGTTCTTC; CDR3aa: CAISASGGTYNEQFF
d_gene: TRBD2; v_gene: TRBV5-1; j_gene: TRBJ2-5; abundance: few; CDR3nt: TGCGCCAGCAGCTTGGTACTGAGTAGCGGGGGCCCAATGGGGACCCAGTACTTC; CDR3aa: CASSLVLSSGGPMGTQYF
d_gene: -; v_gene: TRBV20-1; j_gene: TRBJ2-3; abundance: -; CDR3nt: TGCAGTGCTAAACTAACTAGCACAGATACGCAGTATTTT; CDR3aa: CSAKLTSTDTQYF
d_gene: -; v_gene: TRBV3-1; j_gene: TRBJ2-1; abundance: -; CDR3nt: TGTGCCAGCAGCCAAGATTCCAGGCTCCCCTCATACGCAACGAGAAATGAGCAGTTCTTC; CDR3aa: CASSQDSRLPSYATRNEQFF
d_gene: -; v_gene: TRBV20-1; j_gene: TRBJ2-7; abundance: -; CDR3nt: TGCAGTGCTCCACAGGGGGGGTTGGACGAGCAGTACTTC; CDR3aa: CSAPQGGLDEQYF
d_gene: TRBD2; v_gene: TRBV2; j_gene: TRBJ2-5; abundance: -; CDR3nt: TGTGCCAGCAGTGGATTGGTAGCGGGAGGGCAAGAGACCCAGTACTTC; CDR3aa: CASSGLVAGGQETQYF
d_gene: -; v_gene: TRBV5-1; j_gene: TRBJ2-7; abundance: many; CDR3nt: TGCGCCAGCAGCTTGGAGGGGGGCAGCTACGAGCAGTACTTC; CDR3aa: CASSLEGGSYEQYF
d_gene: -; v_gene: TRBV6-1; j_gene: TRBJ2-2; abundance: -; CDR3nt: TGTGCCAGCAGACTGACCCTGCAGGGCACCGGGGAGCTGTTTTTT; CDR3aa: CASRLTLQGTGELFF
d_gene: -; v_gene: TRBV30; j_gene: TRBJ1-6; abundance: few; CDR3nt: TGTGCCTGGAGTGTAGCAGGAATTAATTCACCCCTCCACTTT; CDR3aa: CAWSVAGINSPLHF
d_gene: -; v_gene: TRBV3-1; j_gene: TRBJ1-1; abundance: -; CDR3nt: TGTGCCAGCAGCCCAACTCGAGAAACTGAAGCTTTCTTT; CDR3aa: CASSPTRETEAFF
d_gene: -; v_gene: TRBV12-3/TRBV12-4; j_gene: TRBJ1-1; abundance: many; CDR3nt: TGTGCCAGCAGTTTAAGAGGAAGGATGAACACTGAAGCTTTCTTT; CDR3aa: CASSLRGRMNTEAFF
d_gene: -; v_gene: TRBV7-9; j_gene: TRBJ1-1; abundance: many; CDR3nt: TGTGCCAGCAGCTTAGCCCCTCCGAGGGACACTGAAGCTTTCTTT; CDR3aa: CASSLAPPRDTEAFF
d_gene: -; v_gene: TRBV7-6; j_gene: TRBJ2-1; abundance: few; CDR3nt: TGTGCCAGCAGCTTAGGGGCGGGGTACAACAATGAGCAGTTCTTC; CDR3aa: CASSLGAGYNNEQFF
d_gene: -; v_gene: TRBV6-2/TRBV6-3; j_gene: TRBJ2-7; abundance: -; CDR3nt: TGTGCCAGCAGTTCCGCGGGTGCGGGATCCTACGAGCAGTACTTC; CDR3aa: CASSSAGAGSYEQYF
d_gene: -; v_gene: TRBV20-1; j_gene: TRBJ1-2; abundance: few; CDR3nt: TGCAGTGCTAGACTAATCATTGGCTACACCTTC; CDR3aa: CSARLIIGYTF
d_gene: -; v_gene: TRBV2; j_gene: TRBJ1-2; abundance: few; CDR3nt: TGTGCCAGCAGAAGGACAGTGAACTATGGCTACACCTTC; CDR3aa: CASRRTVNYGYTF
d_gene: -; v_gene: TRBV20-1; j_gene: TRBJ1-6; abundance: -; CDR3nt: TGCAGTGCGCCGACAGAAAATAATTCACCCCTCCACTTT; CDR3aa: CSAPTENNSPLHF
d_gene: TRBD1; v_gene: TRBV5-5; j_gene: TRBJ1-1; abundance: many; CDR3nt: TGTGCCAGCAGCACCCAGGGGGCGCAGATTGAAGCTTTCTTT; CDR3aa: CASSTQGAQIEAFF